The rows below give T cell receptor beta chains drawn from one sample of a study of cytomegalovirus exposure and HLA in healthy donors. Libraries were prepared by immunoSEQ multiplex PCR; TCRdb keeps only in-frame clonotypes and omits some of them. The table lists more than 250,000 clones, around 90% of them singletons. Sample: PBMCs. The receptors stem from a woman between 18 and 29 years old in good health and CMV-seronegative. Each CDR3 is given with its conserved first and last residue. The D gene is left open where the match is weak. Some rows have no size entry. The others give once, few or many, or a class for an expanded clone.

CASSSFNQEINYGYTF	TGTGCCAGCAGTTCTTTTAACCAGGAAATTAACTATGGCTACACCTTC	.	TRBV6-5	.	TRBJ1-2
CASRTPAGIDLHF	TGTGCCAGTAGGACCCCAGCCGGGATAGACCTCCACTTT	.	TRBV19	.	TRBJ1-6
CASSLTGDTQYF	TGTGCCAGCAGCCTGACAGGGGATACGCAGTATTTT	TRBD1	TRBV7-2	.	TRBJ2-3
CATSPHGQGMNYGYTF	TGTGCCACCAGCCCCCACGGACAGGGGATGAACTATGGCTACACCTTC	TRBD1	TRBV15	once	TRBJ1-2
CASSLGNQYQPQHF	TGTGCCAGCAGCTTAGGCAATCAGTATCAGCCCCAGCATTTT	.	TRBV13	.	TRBJ1-5
CASSLTPTGNGYTF	TGTGCCAGCAGTTTAACCCCGACAGGGAATGGCTACACCTTC	TRBD1	TRBV27	.	TRBJ1-2
CASSFGQGGTEAFF	TGTGCCAGCAGCTTTGGACAGGGCGGCACTGAAGCTTTCTTT	TRBD1	TRBV13	once	TRBJ1-1
CASSVFMAAGYEQYF	TGTGCCAGCAGTGTTTTTATGGCTGCGGGCTACGAGCAGTACTTC	.	TRBV2	.	TRBJ2-7
CASSKNRGRSYEQYF	TGTGCCAGCAGCAAGAACAGGGGAAGGTCCTACGAGCAGTACTTC	TRBD1	TRBV7-9	.	TRBJ2-7
CASSPARGRNTEAFF	TGCGCCAGCAGCCCCGCAAGAGGGAGGAACACTGAAGCTTTCTTT	.	TRBV5-1	.	TRBJ1-1
CASSTRTGSGDTEAFF	TGCGCCAGCAGCACTAGGACAGGGTCGGGTGACACTGAAGCTTTCTTT	TRBD1	TRBV5-1	.	TRBJ1-1
CASSINRATNEKLFF	TGTGCCAGCAGCATAAACAGGGCAACTAATGAAAAACTGTTTTTT	.	TRBV5-4	.	TRBJ1-4
CASSDGGADTEAFF	TGTGCCAGCAGCGACGGGGGGGCAGACACTGAAGCTTTCTTT	.	TRBV6-5	.	TRBJ1-1
CASSVAPAGVPNEQFF	TGTGCCAGCAGCGTAGCTCCAGCGGGGGTTCCCAATGAGCAGTTCTTC	TRBD2	TRBV9	.	TRBJ2-1
CSVRTLTGNYEQYF	TGCAGCGTCCGGACCTTGACCGGGAACTACGAGCAGTACTTC	.	TRBV29-1	.	TRBJ2-7
CASSPGRGSYNEQFF	TGTGCCAGCAGCCCAGGAAGGGGCTCCTACAATGAGCAGTTCTTC	.	TRBV9	.	TRBJ2-1
CASSSVEGSGNTIYF	TGTGCCAGCAGTTCCGTGGAGGGTTCTGGAAACACCATATATTTT	.	TRBV27	.	TRBJ1-3
CASSRGLAGGPLGEQFF	TGTGCCAGCAGCCGAGGACTAGCGGGGGGGCCCCTCGGTGAGCAGTTCTTC	TRBD2	TRBV11-3	.	TRBJ2-1
CASTGTGHGYTF	TGTGCCAGTACCGGAACAGGCCATGGCTACACCTTC	.	TRBV19	.	TRBJ1-2
CSAGGDRIIDNEQFF	TGCAGCGCTGGGGGGGACCGCATAATCGACAATGAGCAGTTCTTC	TRBD2	TRBV29-1	.	TRBJ2-1
CASSYSFQRGYNEQFF	TGTGCCAGCAGTTACTCGTTCCAGCGGGGTTACAATGAGCAGTTCTTC	TRBD2	TRBV6-5	few	TRBJ2-1
CASGQEANQPQHF	TGTGCCAGCGGGCAGGAAGCCAATCAGCCCCAGCATTTT	.	TRBV6-5	.	TRBJ1-5
CASSPPTGTGFLQPQHF	TGTGCCAGCAGTCCCCCGACCGGGACAGGGTTTCTTCAGCCCCAGCATTTT	.	TRBV21-1	.	TRBJ1-5
CASSPRDSYGYTF	TGTGCCAGCTCACCTCGGGACAGCTATGGCTACACCTTC	TRBD1	TRBV18	.	TRBJ1-2
CASSSLSGGGSNTGELFF	TGCGCCAGCAGCTCGCTTAGCGGGGGGGGATCTAACACCGGGGAGCTGTTTTTT	TRBD2	TRBV5-1	.	TRBJ2-2
CATSRDNGLQETQYF	TGTGCCACCAGCAGAGATAATGGACTGCAAGAGACCCAGTACTTC	.	TRBV15	.	TRBJ2-5
CASSVAWTGADTEAFF	TGTGCCAGCAGCGTAGCGTGGACAGGGGCCGACACTGAAGCTTTCTTT	TRBD1	TRBV9	.	TRBJ1-1
CASSQAEATNTEAFF	TGTGCCAGCAGCCAAGCTGAGGCGACGAACACTGAAGCCTTCTTT	.	TRBV4-2	.	TRBJ1-1
CASSFSGQGYNEQFF	TGTGCCAGCAGCTTCTCGGGACAGGGGTACAATGAGCAGTTCTTC	TRBD1	TRBV7-9	.	TRBJ2-1
CASSVLAGGYTGELFF	TGTGCCAGCAGCGTCTTAGCGGGGGGGTACACCGGGGAGCTGTTTTTT	TRBD2	TRBV9	once	TRBJ2-2